One and the same sample provided the 25 T cell receptor beta chains below, sequenced in a study of CD8 T cells in ankylosing spondylitis. TCRdb called the 5' RACE reads again in MiXCR, with one record for every CDR3 protein. The data hold tens of thousands of distinct CDR3 sequences, with 6% observed a single time. Material: blood, either unsorted or a sorted T cell fraction (not recorded which). The receptors shown here come from a male donor with ankylosing spondylitis or in good health (not recorded which).

This clonotype was observed at least ten times. The chain combines TRBV3-1 with TRBJ2-7; D may correspond to TRBD1 or TRBD2 (5 bases each). Germline V gene sequence: CDR1 LGHDT, CDR2 YNNKEL (reference sequence). V was trimmed by 3 bases and J by 6 bases, leaving 12 bases between them. The CDR3 extends over 13 amino acids. The CDR3 DNA follows: TGTGCCAGCAGCCAGATGCAGGGAGCCGAGCAGTACTTC. Its translation is CASSQMQGAEQYF.

The chain has TRBV5-8 and TRBJ1-2; the match to TRBD1 covers 7 bases. Germline CDR1 SGHTS, CDR2 YDEGEE. This CDR3 has 15 amino acids. With V trimmed by 8 bases and J by 7 bases, 17 bases remained unmatched. The DNA of the CDR3 is TGTGCCAGAATGCGTCGGGACAGCGGATCCTGTGGCTACACCTTC. It is translated as CARMRRDSGSCGYTF.

There are many counts of this clonotype. V and J are TRBV5-6 and TRBJ1-2; the D is unclear. Per the germline V gene, CDR1 is SGHDT and CDR2 is YYEEEE. Trimming pared 4 bases from V and 3 bases from J, leaving 13 bases between. The CDR3 has 14 amino acids. This chain's CDR3 is CASSTPNRDYGYTF. The DNA for the CDR3 is TGTGCCAGCAGCACCCCCAACCGAGACTATGGCTACACCTTC.

This clonotype was detected ten times or more. The rearrangement links TRBV5-1 to TRBJ2-1; tentative D call: TRBD2 (5 bases). V was pared by 0 bases and J by 4 bases, with 11 bases between. CDR3 size: 15 residues. Germline-derived CDR1 and CDR2 are SGHRS and YFSETQ. The CDR3 DNA sequence: TGCGCCAGCAGCTTGGATCGGACTGGATACAATGAGCAGTTCTTC. It encodes CASSLDRTGYNEQFF. Together with reference TRBV5-1 and TRBJ2-1, the CDR3 gives the full variable domain: KAGVTQTPRYLIKTRGQQVTLSCSPISGHRSVSWYQQTPGQGLQFLFEYFSETQRNKGNFPGRFSGRQFSNSRSEMNVSTLELGDSALYLCASSLDRTGYNEQFFGPGTRLTVL.

At least ten counts were recorded for this clonotype. This may stem from a read error, because a much larger clone lies one nucleotide away. The chain joins TRBV5-1 to TRBJ2-3; 12 positions agree with TRBD2. The germline gives CDR1 SGHRS, CDR2 YFSETQ. V was clipped by 3 bases and J by 3 bases; unmatched bases: 5. This CDR3 is built from 16 residues. DNA of the CDR3: TGCGCCAGCAGCTCGACTAGCGGGAGTGGTACAGATACGCAGTATTTT. Amino acid sequence: CASSSTSGSGTDTQYF.

This clonotype was seen repeatedly, ten times or more. The CDR3 loop reads CASSGGSDWGYTF. In DNA, the CDR3 is TGTGCCAGCAGTGGTGGATCCGATTGGGGCTACACCTTC. The J gene is TRBJ1-2, the V gene TRBV6-4; D is unclear. CDR1 and CDR2 from the germline V gene are MRHNA and SNTAGT. Trimming took 4 bases from V and 8 from J, leaving 14 bases between them. The CDR3 is 13 amino acids.

This clonotype was seen ten or more times. The chain links TRBV5-1 to TRBJ2-2; 10 nucleotides align to TRBD1. V lost 1 base and J lost 4; bases outside the gene matches: 13. CDR3 size: 19 residues. From germline, CDR1 is SGHRS and CDR2 YFSETQ. In DNA, the CDR3 is TGCGCCAGCAGCTTGCGGGTGAAGCCGGGACAGGGGTCCACCGGGGAGCTGTTTTTT. It specifies CASSLRVKPGQGSTGELFF.

At least ten counts were recorded for this clonotype. The V call is TRBV10-3, the J call TRBJ2-7, with 9 bases matching TRBD1. The CDR3 spans 13 residues. Germline lookup yields CDR1 ENHRY and CDR2 SYGVKD. V dropped 6 bases and J dropped 3; count of bases not matched to a gene: 3. CDR3 loop: CAIRADRGYEQYF. The CDR3 coding sequence is TGTGCCATCAGAGCGGACAGGGGCTACGAGCAGTACTTC.

Ten or more counts support this clonotype. V is TRBV2 and J is TRBJ2-3; no reliable D call. V dropped 3 bases and J dropped 10 bases, with 20 bases sitting between them. CDR1 and CDR2 (germline): SNHLY, FYNNEI. CDR3 length equals 15 residues. This CDR3 is CASSEVAPHDNSQYF. DNA of the CDR3: TGTGCCAGCAGTGAGGTAGCCCCGCACGATAACTCGCAGTATTTT.

There are many counts of this clonotype. The gene calls are TRBV5-1 and TRBJ1-2, with a weak D call TRBD1 (5 bases). This CDR3 region has 12 residues. CDR1 is SGHRS, CDR2 YFSETQ, per germline. V was shortened by 4 bases and J by 2 bases, with 6 bases between the two germline ends. CDR3 region: CASSRDNYGYTF. DNA of the CDR3: TGCGCCAGCAGCCGGGACAACTATGGCTACACCTTC.

This clonotype was seen only once. The junction does not match germline at one end; this may be a read error. The rearrangement links TRBV5-6 to TRBJ1-2; D is possibly TRBD1 (6 bases). Germline-derived CDR1 and CDR2 are SGHDT and YYEEEE. The CDR3 runs 13 residues. The CDR3 protein is CASSLTGNYGYAF. CDR3 nucleotides: TGTGCCAGCAGCCTGACAGGAAACTATGGCTACGCCTTC.

This clonotype showed up many times. J is TRBJ2-5 and V is TRBV3-1, with TRBD2 as a possible D gene (5 bases). Germline values: CDR1 LGHDT, CDR2 YNNKEL (reference sequence). CDR3 length: 14 amino acids. V shed 4 bases and J shed 9 bases, with 18 bases lying between them. The CDR3 bases are TGTGCCAGCAGCCCCCGTTCCTCCCAAGCGGCCCAGTACTTC. It codes for CASSPRSSQAAQYF.

Many counts were recorded for this clonotype. The chain is built from TRBV20-1 and TRBJ2-7; D tentatively reads TRBD1 or TRBD2 (5 bases each). The CDR3 covers 14 residues. Germline CDR1 and CDR2: DFQATT and SNEGSKA (reference sequence). Between the trimmed V and J ends, which lost 3 bases and 0 bases, there was a span of 12 bases. In DNA, the CDR3 is TGCAGTGCTAGCCCGGGACCTGGCTCCTACGAGCAGTACTTC. This gives the protein CSASPGPGSYEQYF.

A single count supports this clonotype. Lacking the conserved final phenylalanine or tryptophan, this CDR3 likely reflects a read error. The CDR3 reads CANRPSGGGNEQFL. CDR3 in DNA: TGTGCCAACAGGCCTAGCGGGGGGGGCAATGAGCAGTTCCTC. The V and J genes are TRBV9 and TRBJ2-1; 12 bases line up with TRBD2. The CDR3 contains 14 residues. CDR1 is SGDLS and CDR2 is YYNGEE in the germline V gene. Unmatched junction bases numbered 7, after V lost 9 bases and J lost 6 bases.

This clonotype was observed many times. The V call is TRBV7-9, the J call TRBJ2-5; either TRBD1 or TRBD2 may fit D (5 bases each). The length of the CDR3 is 15 residues. CDR1 SEHNR and CDR2 FQNEAQ come from the germline V gene (reference sequence). Between the trimmed V and J ends, which lost 1 base and 2 bases, there was a span of 11 bases. This CDR3 reads CASSLEWGIQETQYF. The CDR3 DNA sequence: TGTGCCAGCAGCTTAGAGTGGGGGATTCAAGAGACCCAGTACTTC.

This clonotype was recorded at least ten times. DNA for the CDR3: TGCGCCAGCAGCCAAGACGGACTTGACACCTACAATGAGCAGTTCTTC. This gives the protein CASSQDGLDTYNEQFF. This chain joins TRBV4-3 and TRBJ2-1; D is perhaps TRBD2 (5 bases). The CDR3 covers 16 residues. V lost 0 bases, J lost 2 bases, and 11 bases lay in between. From germline, CDR1 is LGHNA and CDR2 YSLEER.

This clonotype appeared many times. The chain uses TRBV28 and TRBJ1-2, with no clear D. From germline, CDR1 is MDHEN and CDR2 SYDVKM. Trimming removed 6 bases from V and 5 bases from J, with 19 bases in between. There are 15 residues in the CDR3. DNA of the CDR3: TGTGCCAGCAGCTCACGGGCCTTTAAGCTGTATGGCTACACCTTC. Residues: CASSSRAFKLYGYTF.

As to this clonotype: This is likely a read error, given that the CDR3 carries no conserved phenylalanine or tryptophan at its end. CDR3 protein: CASSLLPGVTEAFL. CDR3 sequence (DNA): TGCGCCAGCAGCTTGCTGCCTGGGGTCACTGAAGCTTTCTTA. The chain joins TRBV5-1 to TRBJ1-1; D unresolved. The CDR3 consists of 14 residues. Germline-derived CDR1 and CDR2 are SGHRS and YFSETQ. V lost 1 base, J lost 4 bases, and 11 bases lay in between.

This clonotype was picked up many times. This chain links TRBV4-3 with TRBJ1-6; D may be TRBD1 (6 bases). Germline CDR1 and CDR2: LGHNA and YSLEER. This CDR3 region has 16 residues. The V gene lost 5 bases and the J gene lost 3 bases, with 14 bases spanning the gap. CDR3 amino acids: CASSAERTDYNSPLHF. The CDR3 coding sequence is TGCGCCAGCAGCGCGGAGAGGACAGACTATAATTCACCCCTCCACTTT.

This clonotype was found many times. This sequence joins TRBV5-1 and TRBJ2-5, with D possibly being TRBD2 (6 bases). The germline V gene encodes CDR1 SGHRS and CDR2 YFSETQ. The CDR3 spans 16 residues. Trimming pared 0 bases from V and 0 bases from J, leaving 12 bases between. CDR3 loop: CASSLARGRYQETQYF. CDR3 DNA: TGCGCCAGCAGCTTGGCGCGGGGACGGTACCAAGAGACCCAGTACTTC.

On this clonotype itself: A much larger clone differs from this one at a single base, so this may be a read error. This rearrangement joins TRBV6-2 or TRBV6-3 to TRBJ1-6; the D gene is possibly TRBD1 (5 bases). The CDR3 is 14 residues long. The germline CDR1 and CDR2 sequences are MNHEY and SVGEGT. CDR3 sequence (DNA): TGTGCCAGCAGTCGAGGGACCGAGCAATCACCCATCCACTTT. Translating it yields CASSRGTEQSPIHF.

This clonotype was recorded at least ten times. The CDR3 DNA reads TGCGCCAGCAGCCAAGAGAGTCCGGGGAATGAGCAGTTCTTC. It translates to CASSQESPGNEQFF. The genes are TRBV4-3 and TRBJ2-1, with D possibly TRBD2 on 5 matching bases. This CDR3 spans 14 amino acids. V lost 0 bases, J lost 7 bases, and 10 bases lay in between. The germline V gene encodes CDR1 LGHNA and CDR2 YSLEER.

This clonotype was seen ten or more times. The chain couples TRBV3-1 to TRBJ2-3; 10 bases align to TRBD2. Trimming at V came to 7 bases and at J to 6 bases, leaving 19 bases not matched to a gene. Germline lookup yields CDR1 LGHDT and CDR2 YNNKEL (reference sequence). There are 18 residues in the CDR3. In DNA form, the CDR3 reads TGTGCCAGCACCCCTCGAGGGGGCGGGGGACTAGCGACCGATACGCAGTATTTT. Protein: CASTPRGGGGLATDTQYF.

This clonotype was counted many times. The rearrangement uses TRBV5-1 and TRBJ2-1; 7 bases align to TRBD1. The germline V gene has CDR1 SGHRS and CDR2 YFSETQ. The CDR3 loop spans 15 amino acids. J gave up 6 bases and V 2 bases, and 8 bases lay outside the gene matches. CDR3 sequence (DNA): TGCGCCAGCAGCTTACAGAGACAGGGTGCCAATGAGCAGTTCTTC. It encodes CASSLQRQGANEQFF.

In this sample, this clonotype turned up many times. This chain connects TRBV27 to TRBJ1-2, with D hard to call. Per germline, CDR1 MNHEY and CDR2 SMNVEV (reference sequence). The V end was cut by 3 bases, the J end by 8 bases, with 13 bases between. The CDR3 has 13 residues. The CDR3 is CASSFAMDKGYTF. The CDR3 DNA reads as TGTGCCAGCAGTTTTGCGATGGATAAGGGCTACACCTTC.